This paragraph reports one TCR beta chain. This specimen comes from a study of blood T cell repertoires in COVID-19. This table comes from immunoSEQ multiplex PCR, and its TCRdb copy is limited to in-frame clones, with some not included. The sample yields approximately 130,000 clones, less than 90% seen once. The source material was PBMCs or T cells enriched from blood (not recorded which). The sequence was collected from a man aged 25 to 40 who had recovered from COVID-19.

Written as DNA, the CDR3 is TGTGCCAGCAGTGCTATACAAGGACGGGAGAGTGAGGCTTTCTTT. Translation gives CASSAIQGRESEAFF. The chain combines TRBV25-1 with TRBJ1-1, with D uncertain. This CDR3 contains 15 residues. Germline-derived CDR1 and CDR2 are MGHDK and SYGVNS. Trimming cost V 4 bases and J 11 bases, with 23 bases left between them.